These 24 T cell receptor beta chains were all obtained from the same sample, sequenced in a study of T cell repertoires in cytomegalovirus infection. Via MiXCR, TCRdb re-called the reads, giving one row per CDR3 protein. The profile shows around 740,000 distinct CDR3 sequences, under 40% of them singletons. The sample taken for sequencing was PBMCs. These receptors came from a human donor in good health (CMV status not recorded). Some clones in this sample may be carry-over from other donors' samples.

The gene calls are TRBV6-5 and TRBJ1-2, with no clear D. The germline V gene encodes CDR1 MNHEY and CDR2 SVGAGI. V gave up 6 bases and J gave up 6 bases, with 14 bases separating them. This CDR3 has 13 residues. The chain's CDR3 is CASSPPGPNGYTF. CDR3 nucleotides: TGTGCCAGCAGCCCTCCCGGGCCGAATGGCTACACCTTC.

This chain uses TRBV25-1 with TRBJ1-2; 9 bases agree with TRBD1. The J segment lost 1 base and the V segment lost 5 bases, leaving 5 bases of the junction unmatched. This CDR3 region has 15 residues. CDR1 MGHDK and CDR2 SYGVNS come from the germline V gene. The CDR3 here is CASSSDRGDNYGYTF. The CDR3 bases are TGTGCCAGCAGTTCGGACAGGGGCGATAACTATGGCTACACCTTC.

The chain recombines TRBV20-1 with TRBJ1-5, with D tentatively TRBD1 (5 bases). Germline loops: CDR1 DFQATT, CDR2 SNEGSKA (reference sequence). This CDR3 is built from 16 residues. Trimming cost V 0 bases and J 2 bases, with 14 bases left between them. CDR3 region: CSARDRGARGNQPQHF. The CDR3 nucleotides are TGCAGTGCTAGAGATCGAGGGGCGCGCGGCAATCAGCCCCAGCATTTT.

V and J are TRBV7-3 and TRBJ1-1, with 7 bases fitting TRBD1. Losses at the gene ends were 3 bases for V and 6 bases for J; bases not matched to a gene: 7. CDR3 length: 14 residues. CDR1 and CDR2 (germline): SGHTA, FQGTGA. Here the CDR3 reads CASSFSGGTAEAFF. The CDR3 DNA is TGTGCCAGCAGCTTCTCAGGGGGAACAGCTGAAGCTTTCTTT. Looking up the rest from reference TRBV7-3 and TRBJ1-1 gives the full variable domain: GAGVSQTPSNKVTEKGKYVELRCDPISGHTALYWYRQSLGQGPEFLIYFQGTGAADDSGLPNDRFFAVRPEGSVSTLKIQRTERGDSAVYLCASSFSGGTAEAFFGQGTRLTVV.

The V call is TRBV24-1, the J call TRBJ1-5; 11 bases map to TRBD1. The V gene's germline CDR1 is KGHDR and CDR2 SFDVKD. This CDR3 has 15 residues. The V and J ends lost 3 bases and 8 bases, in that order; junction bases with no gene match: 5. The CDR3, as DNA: TGTGCCACCAGTGATACTAGGACAGGGGGCAAGCCCCAGCATTTT. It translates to CATSDTRTGGKPQHF.

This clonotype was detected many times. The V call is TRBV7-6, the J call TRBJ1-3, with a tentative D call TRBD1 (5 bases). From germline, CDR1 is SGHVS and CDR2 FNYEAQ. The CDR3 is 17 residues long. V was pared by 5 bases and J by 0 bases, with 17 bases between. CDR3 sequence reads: CASSQSLGRGSGNTIYF. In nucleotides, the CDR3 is TGTGCCAGCAGCCAATCCCTTGGAAGGGGCTCTGGAAACACCATATATTTT.

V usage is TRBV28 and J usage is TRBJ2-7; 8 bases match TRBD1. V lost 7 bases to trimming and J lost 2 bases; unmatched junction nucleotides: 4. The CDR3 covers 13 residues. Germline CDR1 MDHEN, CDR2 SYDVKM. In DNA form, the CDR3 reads TGTGCCAGCACGGTACAGGGGGCCTACGAGCAGTACTTC. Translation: CASTVQGAYEQYF.

CDR3 sequence (DNA): TGTGCCAGCAGCGCTCAGGGGTGGAACACTGAAGCTTTCTTT. It codes for CASSAQGWNTEAFF. V gene TRBV7-2 combines with J gene TRBJ1-1; a weak D match, TRBD1 (6 bases). Germline V gene sequence: CDR1 SGHTA, CDR2 FQGNSA. With 5 bases removed from V and 1 base from J, the gap between germline ends came to 11 bases. The CDR3 loop spans 14 amino acids.

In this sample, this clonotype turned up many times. CDR3 residues: CAISESNSDTEAFF. The DNA for the CDR3 is TGTGCCATCAGTGAGTCGAATTCGGACACTGAAGCTTTCTTT. The chain employs TRBV10-3 and TRBJ1-1, with D unclear. CDR1 is ENHRY and CDR2 is SYGVKD in the germline V gene. The CDR3 sequence is 14 residues long. Between the trimmed V and J ends, which lost 0 bases and 3 bases, there was a span of 8 bases.

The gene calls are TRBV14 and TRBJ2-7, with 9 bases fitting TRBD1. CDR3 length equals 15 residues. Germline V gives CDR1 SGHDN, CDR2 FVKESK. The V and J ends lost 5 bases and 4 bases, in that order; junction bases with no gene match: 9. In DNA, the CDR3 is TGTGCCAGCAGCGCCGGGACAGGGCGTTTTTACGAGCAGTACTTC. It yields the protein CASSAGTGRFYEQYF.

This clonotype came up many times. The DNA of the CDR3 is TGTGCCAGCGGATTGACGGTGAACACTGAAGCTTTCTTT. Translation gives CASGLTVNTEAFF. The chain recombines TRBV27 with TRBJ1-1; D unresolved. Per the germline V gene, CDR1 is MNHEY and CDR2 is SMNVEV (reference sequence). The CDR3 runs to 13 residues. The V gene lost 8 bases and the J gene lost 0 bases, with 10 bases spanning the gap.

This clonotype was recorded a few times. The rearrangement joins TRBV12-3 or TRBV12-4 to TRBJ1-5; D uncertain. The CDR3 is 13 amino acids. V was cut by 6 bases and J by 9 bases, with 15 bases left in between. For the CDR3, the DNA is TGTGCCAGCAGGCGAACATCGGGTGGGCCCCAGCATTTT. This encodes CASRRTSGGPQHF.

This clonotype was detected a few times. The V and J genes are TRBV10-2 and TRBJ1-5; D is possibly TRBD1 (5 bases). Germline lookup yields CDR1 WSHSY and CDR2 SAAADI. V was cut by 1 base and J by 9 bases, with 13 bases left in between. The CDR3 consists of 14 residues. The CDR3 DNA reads TGCGCCAGCAGTGAGTGGGGGTCAGCACGGCCCCAGCATTTT. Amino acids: CASSEWGSARPQHF.

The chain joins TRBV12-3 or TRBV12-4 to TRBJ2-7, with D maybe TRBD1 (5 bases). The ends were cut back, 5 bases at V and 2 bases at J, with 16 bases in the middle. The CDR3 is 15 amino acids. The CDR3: CASSPSRVPPYEQYF. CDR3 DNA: TGTGCCAGCAGTCCTTCCAGGGTCCCCCCCTACGAGCAGTACTTC.

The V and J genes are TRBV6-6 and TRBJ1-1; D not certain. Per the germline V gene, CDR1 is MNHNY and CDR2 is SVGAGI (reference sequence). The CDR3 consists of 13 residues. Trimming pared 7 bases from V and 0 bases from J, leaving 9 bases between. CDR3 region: CASNPALNTEAFF. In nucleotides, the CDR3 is TGTGCCAGCAATCCAGCTTTGAACACTGAAGCTTTCTTT.

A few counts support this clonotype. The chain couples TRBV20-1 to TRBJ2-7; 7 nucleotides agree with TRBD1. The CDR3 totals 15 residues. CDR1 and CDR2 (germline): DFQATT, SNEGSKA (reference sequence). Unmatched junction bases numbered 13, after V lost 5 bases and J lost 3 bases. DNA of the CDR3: TGCAGTGCTCTCCCCTCACAGGGGTCGCGCTACGAGCAGTACTTC. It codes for CSALPSQGSRYEQYF.

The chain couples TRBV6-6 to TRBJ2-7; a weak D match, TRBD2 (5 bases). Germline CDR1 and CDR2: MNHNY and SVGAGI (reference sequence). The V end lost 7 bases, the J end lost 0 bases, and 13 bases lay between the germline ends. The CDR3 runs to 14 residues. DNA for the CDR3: TGTGCCAGCAAAGGACTCCCGAGCTCCTACGAGCAGTACTTC. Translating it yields CASKGLPSSYEQYF.

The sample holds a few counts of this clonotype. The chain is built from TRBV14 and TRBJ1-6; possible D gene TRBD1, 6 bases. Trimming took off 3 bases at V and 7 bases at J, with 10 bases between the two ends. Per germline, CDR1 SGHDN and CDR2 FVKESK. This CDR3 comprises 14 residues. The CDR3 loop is CASSQQGWNSPLHF. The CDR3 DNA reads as TGTGCCAGCAGCCAGCAGGGGTGGAATTCACCCCTCCACTTT.

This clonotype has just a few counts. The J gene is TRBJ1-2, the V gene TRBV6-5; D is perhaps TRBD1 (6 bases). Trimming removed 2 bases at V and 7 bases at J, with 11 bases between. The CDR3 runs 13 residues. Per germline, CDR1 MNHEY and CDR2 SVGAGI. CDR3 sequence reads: CASSYEGGRGYTF. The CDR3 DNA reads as TGTGCCAGCAGTTACGAGGGGGGGCGTGGCTACACCTTC.

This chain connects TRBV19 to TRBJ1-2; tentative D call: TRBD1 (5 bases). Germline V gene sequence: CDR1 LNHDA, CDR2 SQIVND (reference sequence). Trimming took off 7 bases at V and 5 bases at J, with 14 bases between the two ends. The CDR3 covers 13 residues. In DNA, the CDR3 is TGTGCCAGTACCCCGCGAGGGGATTATGGCTACACCTTC. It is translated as CASTPRGDYGYTF. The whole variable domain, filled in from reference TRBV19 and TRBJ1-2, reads DGGITQSPKYLFRKEGQNVTLSCEQNLNHDAMYWYRQDPGQGLRLIYYSQIVNDFQKGDIAEGYSVSREKKESFPLTVTSAQKNPTAFYLCASTPRGDYGYTFGSGTRLTVV.

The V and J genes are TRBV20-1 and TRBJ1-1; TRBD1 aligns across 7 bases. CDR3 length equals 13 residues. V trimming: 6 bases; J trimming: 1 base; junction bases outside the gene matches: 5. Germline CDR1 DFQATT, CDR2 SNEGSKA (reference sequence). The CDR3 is CSARTGRNTEAFF. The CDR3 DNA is TGCAGTGCGAGGACAGGACGGAACACTGAAGCTTTCTTT.

Here the CDR3 reads CASSGRQGDNYGYTF. The CDR3 nucleotides read TGTGCCAGCAGCGGTAGACAGGGGGATAACTATGGCTACACCTTC. The chain recombines TRBV11-2 with TRBJ1-2; 9 positions match TRBD1. The CDR3 contains 15 residues. The germline CDR1 and CDR2 sequences are SGHAT and FQNNGV. Trimming removed 5 bases from V and 1 base from J; junction bases left unmatched: 5.

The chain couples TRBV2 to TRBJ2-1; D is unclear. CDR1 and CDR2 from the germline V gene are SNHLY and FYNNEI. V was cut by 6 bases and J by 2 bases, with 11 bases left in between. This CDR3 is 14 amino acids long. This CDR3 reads CASRDGSPYNEQFF. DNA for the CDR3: TGTGCCAGCAGGGACGGGTCCCCCTACAATGAGCAGTTCTTC.

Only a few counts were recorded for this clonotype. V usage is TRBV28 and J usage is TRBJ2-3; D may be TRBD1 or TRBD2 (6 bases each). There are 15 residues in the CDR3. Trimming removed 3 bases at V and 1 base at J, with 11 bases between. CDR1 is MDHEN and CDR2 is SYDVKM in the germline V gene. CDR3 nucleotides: TGTGCCAGCAGTTTGCGGGACACGCGCACAGATACGCAGTATTTT. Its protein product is CASSLRDTRTDTQYF.